One sample yielded the 5 T cell receptor beta chains listed below, sequenced in a study of cytomegalovirus exposure and HLA in healthy donors. The PCR ran on 60 Vbeta and 13 Jbeta primers. Some clones are missing from TCRdb's copy, which holds only in-frame ones; the method was immunoSEQ multiplex PCR. The sample holds approximately 220,000 clones, 75% to 90% seen once. The specimen was PBMCs. The receptors come from a boy aged 2 to 9 in good health and CMV-seronegative.

This clone appeared a few times. J is TRBJ1-1 and V is TRBV6-5; 9 nucleotides match TRBD1. CDR3 length equals 13 residues. J lost 1 base, V lost 8 bases, and 2 bases had no gene match. Looked up from germline, CDR1 is MNHEY and CDR2 is SVGAGI. CDR3 DNA sequence: TGTGCCAGCTACAGGGGGCGGAACACTGAAGCTTTCTTT. Translating gives CASYRGRNTEAFF.

This clone has just one count. The V call is TRBV27, the J call TRBJ2-3, with 7 bases matching TRBD2. Per the germline V gene, CDR1 is MNHEY and CDR2 is SMNVEV (reference sequence). The CDR3 loop spans 15 amino acids. V shed 2 bases and J 5 bases; nucleotides not matched to a gene: 7. The CDR3 reads CASSLLAEVVDTQYF. DNA for the CDR3: TGTGCCAGCAGTTTACTAGCGGAGGTGGTAGATACGCAGTATTTT.

V and J are TRBV27 and TRBJ1-2; D unresolved. Germline values: CDR1 MNHEY, CDR2 SMNVEV (reference sequence). This CDR3 is built from 16 residues. Trimming left V 2 bases short and J 4 bases short, with 17 bases between. The CDR3 loop reads CASSLQNTGSPYGYTF. As DNA, the CDR3 is TGTGCCAGCAGTTTACAAAACACCGGGTCCCCCTATGGCTACACCTTC.

There are a few counts of this clone. V is TRBV4-1 and J is TRBJ1-2; possible D gene TRBD1, 5 bases. CDR1 is MGHRA, CDR2 YSYEKL, per germline. V was pared by 1 base and J by 3 bases, with 12 bases between. This CDR3 is built from 15 residues. For the CDR3, the DNA is TGCGCCAGCAGCCAAGCAATCCGGGGGGACTATGGCTACACCTTC. Translated, it gives CASSQAIRGDYGYTF.

Details on this clone: One junction end does not reproduce the germline sequence, and a read error may be involved. The J gene is TRBJ2-7, the V gene TRBV7-7; TRBD2 is a possible D gene (6 bases). The CDR3 consists of 14 residues. CDR1 SSHAT and CDR2 FNYEAQ come from the germline V gene (reference sequence). CDR3 loop: CASSLGSGDYEQYF. CDR3 in DNA: TGTGCTAGCAGCTTAGGGTCGGGGGACTACGAGCAGTACTTC.